This passage covers 19 T cell receptor beta chains from one sample sequenced in a study of glioma-infiltrating T cells. The iRepertoire nested amplicon-rescue multiplex PCR amplified TCR alpha and beta CDR3s from RNA. TCRdb itself ran the multiplex PCR reads through MiXCR, one entry per CDR3 protein. The sample carries 170,000 or so distinct CDR3 sequences, roughly 45% recorded once. Sequencing was performed on glioma tissue, nonneoplastic brain tissue, or PBMCs (not recorded which). Every receptor here comes from a human donor with low-grade glioma or glioblastoma, undergoing nonglioma brain surgery, or in good health (not recorded which).

V usage is TRBV5-4 and J usage is TRBJ2-1; the D gene is possibly TRBD2 (6 bases). Germline assignment: CDR1 SGHNT and CDR2 YYREEE (reference sequence). CDR3 length: 15 residues. V shed 5 bases and J shed 0 bases, with 12 bases lying between them. The CDR3 sequence: CASRLAISSYNEQFF. CDR3 sequence (DNA): TGTGCCAGCAGGCTAGCGATTAGCTCCTACAATGAGCAGTTCTTC.

About this clonotype itself: An end of the junction does not agree with germline; a read error may underlie this. V usage is TRBV6-2 or TRBV6-3 and J usage is TRBJ1-6, with D possibly matching TRBD1 (5 bases). CDR3 size: 16 residues. CDR1 is MNHEY, CDR2 SVGEGT, per germline. DNA for the CDR3: TGTGCCAGCGGTTTGGGGGAAAGCTCCTATAATTCACACCTCCACTTT. It yields the protein CASGLGESSYNSHLHF.

This clonotype was observed a few times. In DNA, the CDR3 is TGCAGCGTTCAGGGGGCGGATGAAAAACTGTTTTTT. Translating gives CSVQGADEKLFF. This rearrangement joins TRBV29-1 to TRBJ1-4, with 8 bases that match TRBD1. Germline V CDR1 and CDR2: SQVTM, ANQGSEA. This CDR3 has 12 amino acids. V was pared by 5 bases and J by 6 bases, with 2 bases of the junction left unmatched.

V gene TRBV20-1 combines with J gene TRBJ2-1; D possibly matches TRBD1 or TRBD2 (5 bases each). Germline V gene sequence: CDR1 DFQATT, CDR2 SNEGSKA (reference sequence). CDR3 size: 11 residues. The V end lost 0 bases, the J end lost 10 bases, and 7 bases lay between the germline ends. Here the CDR3 reads CSARDEGEQFF. The DNA of the CDR3 is TGCAGTGCTAGAGATGAGGGGGAGCAGTTCTTC.

Concerning this clonotype itself: This may arise from a read error, as a much more abundant clone is one base away. The chain uses TRBV2 and TRBJ1-6; 8 bases are a match to TRBD1. CDR3 length: 15 amino acids. From germline, CDR1 is SNHLY and CDR2 FYNNEI. CDR3 DNA: TGTGCCAGCACCAGGACAGGGCTTACTAATTCACCCCACCACTTT. The encoded protein is CASTRTGLTNSPHHF. Looking up the rest from reference TRBV2 and TRBJ1-6 gives the full variable domain: EPEVTQTPSHQVTQMGQEVILRCVPISNHLYFYWYRQILGQKVEFLVSFYNNEISEKSEIFDDQFSVERPDGSNFTLKIRSTKLEDSAMYFCASTRTGLTNSPHHFGNGTRLTVT.

This clonotype was observed many times. This chain joins TRBV12-3 or TRBV12-4 and TRBJ2-1; possible D gene TRBD1, 6 bases. The CDR3 has 10 amino acids. V lost 5 bases to trimming and J lost 12 bases, with 8 bases between them. Here the CDR3 reads CASSPGVQFF. DNA of the CDR3: TGTGCCAGCAGTCCAGGGGTGCAGTTCTTC.

A remark on this clonotype: A much more abundant neighbour one base away suggests this may be a read error. The rearrangement links TRBV20-1 to TRBJ2-1; 10 nucleotides line up with TRBD2. Germline V gives CDR1 DFQATT, CDR2 SNEGSKA (reference sequence). This CDR3 contains 15 residues. CDR3 coding DNA: TGCAGTGCTATTCAAGCGGGAGGGCTCTACAATAAGCAGTTCTTC. As protein: CSAIQAGGLYNKQFF.

About this clonotype itself: One base away lies a much larger clone, so this may be a sequencing read error. The genes are TRBV2 and TRBJ2-7; D gene ambiguous. The CDR3 is 13 residues long. With 1 base removed from V and 8 bases from J, the gap between germline ends came to 12 bases. Germline CDR1 reads SNHLY; CDR2 reads FYNNEI. The CDR3 sequence is CASSEGSFYQQYF. CDR3 nucleotides: TGTGCCAGCAGTGAAGGGAGTTTTTACCAGCAGTACTTC.

Concerning this clonotype: The missing conserved phenylalanine or tryptophan at the end of this CDR3 makes a read error likely. The gene calls are TRBV19 and TRBJ1-1; D unclear. The V end was cut by 1 base, the J end by 2 bases, with 8 bases between. The V gene's germline CDR1 is LNHDA and CDR2 SQIVND (reference sequence). This CDR3 region has 14 residues. CDR3 sequence (DNA): TGTGCCAGTAGTATAGCTGCTGGTAACACTGAAGCTTTCCTT. Protein sequence: CASSIAAGNTEAFL.

A remark on this clonotype: The junction departs from germline at one end; a sequencing error may be responsible. The genes are TRBV20-1 and TRBJ2-1; a possible D gene is TRBD1 (6 bases). This CDR3 has 12 residues. Germline CDR1 and CDR2: DFQATT and SNEGSKA (reference sequence). CDR3 DNA: TGCTGTGCTAATCAGGGGTGTACTGAGCAGTTCTTC. Translated: CCANQGCTEQFF.

Remarks on this clonotype: A read error may be the cause here, since a much bigger clone is one base away. The chain employs TRBV28 and TRBJ1-2; D not resolved. CDR1 is MDHEN, CDR2 SYDVKM, per germline. The CDR3 is 10 amino acids. CDR3 sequence reads: CASQQSGYAF. Written as DNA, the CDR3 is TGTGCCAGCCAGCAGTCTGGCTACGCCTTC.

This clonotype occurred many times. The chain is built from TRBV6-1 and TRBJ2-7; D gene ambiguous. This CDR3 contains 14 residues. Germline lookup yields CDR1 MNHNS and CDR2 SASEGT. Trimming took off 2 bases at V and 2 bases at J, with 10 bases between the two ends. As DNA, the CDR3 is TGTGCCAGCAGTGAACCTGACCGAGCCTACGAGCAGTACTTC. Its translation is CASSEPDRAYEQYF.

This clonotype occurred a few times. The chain combines TRBV18 with TRBJ2-5; D is unresolved. The CDR3 has 15 amino acids. Germline CDR1 and CDR2: KGHSH and LQKENI. V was pared by 3 bases and J by 5 bases, with 16 bases between. CDR3 region: CASSPLKATLETQYF. CDR3 DNA sequence: TGTGCCAGCTCACCCCTAAAAGCCACCCTGGAGACCCAGTACTTC.

As concerns this clonotype: At one boundary the junction diverges from the germline segment, which might be a read error. V is TRBV20-1 and J is TRBJ2-1; TRBD2 is a possible D gene (6 bases). The CDR3 is 13 amino acids. Germline CDR1 reads DFQATT; CDR2 reads SNEGSKA (reference sequence). The CDR3 protein is CIASPGLYNEQLF. The CDR3 DNA reads TGCATTGCATCTCCGGGACTTTACAATGAGCAGCTCTTC.

Worth noting for this clonotype: Sequence at one end of the junction differs from germline and may be a read error. The J gene is TRBJ1-5, the V gene TRBV28; D gene ambiguous. This CDR3 has 14 residues. In germline, CDR1 is MDHEN, CDR2 SYDVKM. CDR3 DNA: TGTGCCAGCAGACTCCTCCTTTACGATCATCCCCAGCATTTT. The encoded protein is CASRLLLYDHPQHF.

This clonotype was recorded at least ten times. The rearrangement joins TRBV19 to TRBJ2-3; a possible D gene is TRBD1 (5 bases). Per the germline V gene, CDR1 is LNHDA and CDR2 is SQIVND (reference sequence). V gave up 0 bases and J gave up 5 bases, with 15 bases separating them. There are 16 residues in the CDR3. The CDR3 nucleotides are TGTGCCAGTAGTATAGATCGGGCAGGGTTGCGAGATACGCAGTATTTT. Translation: CASSIDRAGLRDTQYF.

The V call is TRBV6-5, the J call TRBJ2-3; 12 bases agree with TRBD2. Germline values: CDR1 MNHEY, CDR2 SVGAGI. V lost 10 bases to trimming and J lost 2 bases; unmatched junction nucleotides: 10. This CDR3 contains 16 residues. The CDR3 region is CANSPRLAGVTDTQYF. The CDR3 DNA sequence: TGTGCCAACAGCCCTAGACTAGCGGGGGTCACAGATACGCAGTATTTT.

Note on this clonotype: Germline is not matched at one junction end, which may reflect a read error. V is TRBV2 and J is TRBJ1-3; D is unclear. This CDR3 is 14 amino acids long. Per germline, CDR1 SNHLY and CDR2 FYNNEI. This CDR3 reads CASSLDPSGDTIYF. CDR3 in DNA: TGTGCCAGCAGTTTGGACCCCTCTGGAGACACCATATATTTT.

This clonotype showed up just a few times. V and J are TRBV29-1 and TRBJ1-5; possibly TRBD1 for D (5 bases). Germline V lookup: CDR1 SQVTM, CDR2 ANQGSEA. V lost 7 bases and J lost 6, with 16 bases in between. This CDR3 has 13 amino acids. The CDR3 DNA reads TGCAGCGCTCAGGGAGGGGACGGTCAGCCCCAGCATTTT. Translation gives CSAQGGDGQPQHF.